This TCR beta chain appears in the sequencing data of a study of T cell repertoires in cytomegalovirus infection. The overall study: Shared public TCR beta signatures pointed to both CMV infection and a matching HLA type.

The CDR3 consists of 15 residues. CDR1 LGHNA and CDR2 YSLEER come from the germline V gene. Trimming took off 2 bases at V and 5 bases at J, with 13 bases between the two ends. In TCRdb, the reads were re-called with MiXCR into one record per CDR3 protein. The sample lists just under 300,000 distinct CDR3 sequences; 9.6% were seen once. V and J are TRBV4-3 and TRBJ2-1, with a possible D match to TRBD1 (5 bases). The sample comprised PBMCs. The origin of this receptor is a human donor in good health (CMV status not recorded). Some clones in this sample may be carry-over from other donors' samples. The CDR3: CASSQYLLGHNEQFF. The CDR3, as DNA: TGCGCCAGCAGCCAATACCTACTGGGGCACAATGAGCAGTTCTTC.